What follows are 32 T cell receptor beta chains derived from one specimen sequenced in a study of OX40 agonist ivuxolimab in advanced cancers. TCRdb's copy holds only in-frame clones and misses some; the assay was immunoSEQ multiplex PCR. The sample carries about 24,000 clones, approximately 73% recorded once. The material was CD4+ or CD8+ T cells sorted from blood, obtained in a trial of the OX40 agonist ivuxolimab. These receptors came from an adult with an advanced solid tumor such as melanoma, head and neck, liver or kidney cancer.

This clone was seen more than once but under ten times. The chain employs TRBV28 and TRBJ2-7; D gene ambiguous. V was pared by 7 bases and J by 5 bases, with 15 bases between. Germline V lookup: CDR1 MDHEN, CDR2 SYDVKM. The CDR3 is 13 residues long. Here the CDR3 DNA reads TGTGCCAGCAAGGGTGGGCCCCCCAACGAGCAGTACTTC. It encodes CASKGGPPNEQYF.

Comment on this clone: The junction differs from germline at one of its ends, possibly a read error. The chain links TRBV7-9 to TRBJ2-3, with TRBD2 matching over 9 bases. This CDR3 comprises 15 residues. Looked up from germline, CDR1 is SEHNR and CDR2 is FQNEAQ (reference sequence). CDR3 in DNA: TGTGCCAGCAGCCTAGCGGGGTTTGAGGCAGATACGCAGTATTTT. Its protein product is CASSLAGFEADTQYF. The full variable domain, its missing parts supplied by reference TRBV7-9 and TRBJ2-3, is DTGVSQNPRHKITKRGQNVTFRCDPISEHNRLYWYRQTLGQGPEFLTYFQNEAQLEKSRLLSDRFSAERPKGSFSTLEIQRTEQGDSAMYLCASSLAGFEADTQYFGPGTRLTVL.

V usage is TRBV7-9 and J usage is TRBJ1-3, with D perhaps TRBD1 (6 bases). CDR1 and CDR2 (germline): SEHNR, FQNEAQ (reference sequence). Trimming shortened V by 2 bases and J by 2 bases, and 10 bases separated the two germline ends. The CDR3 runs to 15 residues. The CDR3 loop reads CASSLPGVTGNTIYF. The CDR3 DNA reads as TGTGCCAGCAGCTTACCAGGGGTCACTGGAAACACCATATATTTT.

CDR3 protein: CASSDRGEYGYTF. CDR3 sequence (DNA): TGTGCCAGCAGTGATAGAGGGGAATATGGCTACACCTTC. The J gene is TRBJ1-2, the V gene TRBV25-1; the D gene is possibly TRBD1 (5 bases). V lost 3 bases to trimming and J lost 5 bases, with 10 bases between them. CDR1 and CDR2 from the germline V gene are MGHDK and SYGVNS. The CDR3 extends over 13 amino acids.

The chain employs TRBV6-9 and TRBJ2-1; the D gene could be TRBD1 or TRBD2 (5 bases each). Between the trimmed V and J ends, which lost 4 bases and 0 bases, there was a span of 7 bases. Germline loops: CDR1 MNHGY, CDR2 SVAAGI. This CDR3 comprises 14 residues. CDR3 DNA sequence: TGTGCCAGCAGTTGGGGGAGCTCCTACAATGAGCAGTTCTTC. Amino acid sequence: CASSWGSSYNEQFF.

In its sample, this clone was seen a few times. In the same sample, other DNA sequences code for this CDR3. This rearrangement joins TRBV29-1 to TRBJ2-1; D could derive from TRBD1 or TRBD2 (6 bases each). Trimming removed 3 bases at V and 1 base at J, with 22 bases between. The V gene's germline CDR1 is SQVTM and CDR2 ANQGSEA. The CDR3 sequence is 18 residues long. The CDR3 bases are TGCAGCGTTGACGGTGGGGGCGGGGCAGGAGGTTCCTACAATGAGCAGTTCTTC. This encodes CSVDGGGGAGGSYNEQFF.

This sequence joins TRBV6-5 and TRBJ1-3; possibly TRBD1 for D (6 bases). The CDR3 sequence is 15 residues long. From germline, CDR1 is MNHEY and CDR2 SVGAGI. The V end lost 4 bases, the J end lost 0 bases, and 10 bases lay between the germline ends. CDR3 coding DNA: TGTGCCAGCAGTTCCCCGACAGGCTCTGGAAACACCATATATTTT. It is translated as CASSSPTGSGNTIYF.

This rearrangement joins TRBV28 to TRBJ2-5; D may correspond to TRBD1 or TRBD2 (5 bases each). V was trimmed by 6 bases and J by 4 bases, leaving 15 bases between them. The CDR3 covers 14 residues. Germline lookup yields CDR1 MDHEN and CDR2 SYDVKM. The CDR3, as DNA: TGTGCCAGCAGCCCCAGGGAGTCATCAGAGACCCAGTACTTC. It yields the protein CASSPRESSETQYF.

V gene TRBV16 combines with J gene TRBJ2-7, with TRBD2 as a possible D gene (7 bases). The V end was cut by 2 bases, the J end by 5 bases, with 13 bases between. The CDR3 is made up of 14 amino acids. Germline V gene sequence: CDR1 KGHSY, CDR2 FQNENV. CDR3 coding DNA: TGTGCCAGCAGCCAAGAGGGAGGGGGGAACGAGCAGTACTTC. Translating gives CASSQEGGGNEQYF.

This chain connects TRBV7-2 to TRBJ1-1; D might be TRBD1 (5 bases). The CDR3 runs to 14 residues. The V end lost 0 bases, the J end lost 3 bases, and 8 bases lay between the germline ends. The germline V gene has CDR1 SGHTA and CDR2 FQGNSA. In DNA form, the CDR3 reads TGTGCCAGCAGCTTAGCGCAGGGTTACACTGAAGCTTTCTTT. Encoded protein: CASSLAQGYTEAFF.

The CDR3 coding sequence is TGTGCCAGCAGATTTACGACAGGGAGGTCTAGGCCCGGGGAGCTGTTTTTT. Encoded protein: CASRFTTGRSRPGELFF. The rearrangement links TRBV27 to TRBJ2-2; the D gene is possibly TRBD1 (7 bases). The germline V gene has CDR1 MNHEY and CDR2 SMNVEV (reference sequence). The germline V and J ends were trimmed by 6 bases and 6 bases, with 23 bases remaining between them. This CDR3 is built from 17 residues.

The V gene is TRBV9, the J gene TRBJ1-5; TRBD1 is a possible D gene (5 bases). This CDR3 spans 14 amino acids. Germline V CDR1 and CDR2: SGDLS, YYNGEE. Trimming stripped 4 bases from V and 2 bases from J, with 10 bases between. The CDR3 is CASSPGLGNQPQHF. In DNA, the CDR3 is TGTGCCAGCAGCCCGGGACTCGGCAATCAGCCCCAGCATTTT.

The CDR3, as DNA: TGTGCCAGCAGCTTGGACGTTTTGGATACGCAGTATTTT. Translation gives CASSLDVLDTQYF. This sequence joins TRBV5-5 and TRBJ2-3; no reliable D call. Germline values: CDR1 SGHKS, CDR2 YYEKEE (reference sequence). There are 13 residues in the CDR3. V lost 0 bases and J lost 6, with 8 bases in between. The whole variable domain, filled in from reference TRBV5-5 and TRBJ2-3, reads DAGVTQSPTHLIKTRGQQVTLRCSPISGHKSVSWYQQVLGQGPQFIFQYYEKEERGRGNFPDRFSARQFPNYSSELNVNALLLGDSALYLCASSLDVLDTQYFGPGTRLTVL.

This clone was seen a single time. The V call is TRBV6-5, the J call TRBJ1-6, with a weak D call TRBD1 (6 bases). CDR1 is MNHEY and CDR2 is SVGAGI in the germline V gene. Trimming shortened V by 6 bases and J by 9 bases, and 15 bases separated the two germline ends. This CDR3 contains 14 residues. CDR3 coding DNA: TGTGCCAGCAGGGATCGGACAGCAGGTTCACCCCTCCACTTT. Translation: CASRDRTAGSPLHF.

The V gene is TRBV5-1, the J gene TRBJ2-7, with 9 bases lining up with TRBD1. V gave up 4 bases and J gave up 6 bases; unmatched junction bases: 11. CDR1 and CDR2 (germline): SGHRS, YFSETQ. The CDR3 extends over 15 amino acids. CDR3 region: CASSPGTGTLGEQYF. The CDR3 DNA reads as TGCGCCAGCAGCCCCGGGACAGGGACCCTAGGCGAGCAGTACTTC.

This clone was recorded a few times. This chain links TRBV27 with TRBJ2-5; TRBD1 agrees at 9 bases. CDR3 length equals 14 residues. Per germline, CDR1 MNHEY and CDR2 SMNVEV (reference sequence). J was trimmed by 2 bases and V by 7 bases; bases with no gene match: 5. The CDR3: CASKTGGDQETQYF. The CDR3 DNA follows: TGTGCCAGCAAGACAGGGGGGGATCAAGAGACCCAGTACTTC.

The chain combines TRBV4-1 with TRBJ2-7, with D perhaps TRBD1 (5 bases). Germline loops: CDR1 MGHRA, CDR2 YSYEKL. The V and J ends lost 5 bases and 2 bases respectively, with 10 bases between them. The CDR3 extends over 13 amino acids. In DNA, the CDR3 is TGCGCCAGCAGCTTTGGACAAACCTACGAGCAGTACTTC. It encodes CASSFGQTYEQYF.

Here the CDR3 DNA reads TGTGCCAGCAGTGAATGGACAGGTCAAAAAGAGACCCAGTACTTC. This codes for CASSEWTGQKETQYF. The chain has TRBV2 and TRBJ2-5; 7 bases are shared with TRBD1. With 2 bases clipped from V and 3 bases from J, the junction kept 6 bases outside the gene matches. The germline V gene encodes CDR1 SNHLY and CDR2 FYNNEI. The CDR3 runs to 15 residues.

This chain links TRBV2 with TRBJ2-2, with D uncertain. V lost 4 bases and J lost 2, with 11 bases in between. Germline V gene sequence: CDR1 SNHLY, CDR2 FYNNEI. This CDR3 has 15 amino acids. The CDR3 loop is CASSARFLNTGELFF. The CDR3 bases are TGTGCCAGCAGTGCAAGGTTCCTAAACACCGGGGAGCTGTTTTTT.

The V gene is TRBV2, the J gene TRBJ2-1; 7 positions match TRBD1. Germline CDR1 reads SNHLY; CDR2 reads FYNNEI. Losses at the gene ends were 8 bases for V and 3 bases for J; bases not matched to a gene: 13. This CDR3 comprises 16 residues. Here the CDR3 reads CASDDAARGYYNEQFF. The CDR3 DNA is TGTGCCAGCGATGACGCGGCCAGGGGGTACTACAATGAGCAGTTCTTC.

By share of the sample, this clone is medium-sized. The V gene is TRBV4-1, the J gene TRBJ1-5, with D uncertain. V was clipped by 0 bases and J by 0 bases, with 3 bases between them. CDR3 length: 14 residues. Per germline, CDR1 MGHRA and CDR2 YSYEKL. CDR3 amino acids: CASSQENSNQPQHF. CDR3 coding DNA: TGCGCCAGCAGCCAAGAGAATAGCAATCAGCCCCAGCATTTT.

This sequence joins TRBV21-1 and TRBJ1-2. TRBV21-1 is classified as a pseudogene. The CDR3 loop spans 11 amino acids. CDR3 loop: CASSQVGFYTF. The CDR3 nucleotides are TGTGCCAGCAGCCAAGTGGGATTCTACACCTTC.

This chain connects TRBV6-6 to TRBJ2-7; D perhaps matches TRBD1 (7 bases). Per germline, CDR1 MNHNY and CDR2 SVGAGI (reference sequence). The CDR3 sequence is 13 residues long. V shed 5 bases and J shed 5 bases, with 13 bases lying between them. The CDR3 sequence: CASSAGGSDEQYF. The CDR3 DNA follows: TGTGCCAGCAGTGCAGGGGGGAGCGACGAGCAGTACTTC.

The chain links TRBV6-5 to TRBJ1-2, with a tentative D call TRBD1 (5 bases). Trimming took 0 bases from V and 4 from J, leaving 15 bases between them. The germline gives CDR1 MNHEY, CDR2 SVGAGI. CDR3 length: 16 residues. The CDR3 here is CASSYSAGSSFYGYTF. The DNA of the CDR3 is TGTGCCAGCAGTTACTCGGCAGGGAGTAGCTTCTATGGCTACACCTTC.

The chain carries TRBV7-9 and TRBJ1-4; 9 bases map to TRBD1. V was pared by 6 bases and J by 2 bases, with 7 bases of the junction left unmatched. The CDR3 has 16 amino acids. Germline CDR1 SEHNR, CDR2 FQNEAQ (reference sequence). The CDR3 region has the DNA TGTGCCAGCAGTCGATTACAGGGGGCCACTAATGAAAAACTGTTTTTT. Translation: CASSRLQGATNEKLFF.

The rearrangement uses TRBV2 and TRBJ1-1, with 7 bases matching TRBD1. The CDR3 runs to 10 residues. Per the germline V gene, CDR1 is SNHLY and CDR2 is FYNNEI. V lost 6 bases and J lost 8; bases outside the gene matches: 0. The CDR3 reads CASRDREAFF. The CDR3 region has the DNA TGTGCCAGCAGGGACAGGGAAGCTTTCTTT.

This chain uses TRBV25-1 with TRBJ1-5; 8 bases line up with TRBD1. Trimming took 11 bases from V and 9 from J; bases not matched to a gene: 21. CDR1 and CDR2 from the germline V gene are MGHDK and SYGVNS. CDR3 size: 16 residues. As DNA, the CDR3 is TGTGCCGGCTCCCCTCCAAGACAGGGGACCGGAGTGCCCCAGCATTTT. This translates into CAGSPPRQGTGVPQHF.

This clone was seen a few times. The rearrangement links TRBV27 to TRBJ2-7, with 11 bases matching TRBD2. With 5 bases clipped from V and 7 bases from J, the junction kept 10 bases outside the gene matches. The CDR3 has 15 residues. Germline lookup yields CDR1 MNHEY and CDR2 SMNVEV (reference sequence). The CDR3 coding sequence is TGTGCCAGCAGTAAGACTAGCGGGGCTTTCACAGAGCAGTACTTC. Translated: CASSKTSGAFTEQYF.

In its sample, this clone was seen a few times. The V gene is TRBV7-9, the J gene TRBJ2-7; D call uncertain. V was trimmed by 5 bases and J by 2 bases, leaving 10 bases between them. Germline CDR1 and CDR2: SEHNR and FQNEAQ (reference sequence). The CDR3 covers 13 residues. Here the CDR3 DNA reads TGTGCCAGCAGCCCTGACGGTGCCTACGAGCAGTACTTC. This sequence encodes CASSPDGAYEQYF.

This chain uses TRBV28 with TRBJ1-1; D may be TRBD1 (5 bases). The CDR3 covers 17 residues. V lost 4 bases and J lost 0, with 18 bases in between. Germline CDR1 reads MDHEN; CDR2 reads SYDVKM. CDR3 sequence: CASSSGLSLRVNTEAFF. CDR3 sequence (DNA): TGTGCCAGCAGTTCAGGGCTGAGCCTGAGGGTGAACACTGAAGCTTTCTTT. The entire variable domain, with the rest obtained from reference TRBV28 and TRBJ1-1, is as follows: DVKVTQSSRYLVKRTGEKVFLECVQDMDHENMFWYRQDPGLGLRLIYFSYDVKMKEKGDIPEGYSVSREKKERFSLILESASTNQTSMYLCASSSGLSLRVNTEAFFGQGTRLTVV.

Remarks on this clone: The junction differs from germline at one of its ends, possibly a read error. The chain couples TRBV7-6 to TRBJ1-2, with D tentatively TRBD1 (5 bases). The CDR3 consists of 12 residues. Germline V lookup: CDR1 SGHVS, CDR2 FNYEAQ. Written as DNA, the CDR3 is TGTGCCAGCAGCTTATCTGGGGCATTTTACAACTTC. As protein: CASSLSGAFYNF. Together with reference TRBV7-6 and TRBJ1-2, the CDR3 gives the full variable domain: GAGVSQSPRYKVTKRGQDVALRCDPISGHVSLYWYRQALGQGPEFLTYFNYEAQQDKSGLPNDRFSAERPEGSISTLTIQRTEQRDSAMYRCASSLSGAFYNFGSGTRLTVV.

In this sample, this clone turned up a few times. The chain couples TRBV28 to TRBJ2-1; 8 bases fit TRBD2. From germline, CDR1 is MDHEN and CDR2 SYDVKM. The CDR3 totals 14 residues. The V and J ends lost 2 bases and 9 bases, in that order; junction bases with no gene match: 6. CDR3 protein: CASSLGTSFSEQFF. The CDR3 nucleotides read TGTGCCAGCAGTTTAGGGACTAGTTTCTCTGAGCAGTTCTTC. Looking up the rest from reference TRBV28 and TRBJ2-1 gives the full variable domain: DVKVTQSSRYLVKRTGEKVFLECVQDMDHENMFWYRQDPGLGLRLIYFSYDVKMKEKGDIPEGYSVSREKKERFSLILESASTNQTSMYLCASSLGTSFSEQFFGPGTRLTVL.